This T cell receptor beta chain was captured in a study of T cell clonality in common variable immunodeficiency. Study-level results: CVID subjects shared fewer TCRbeta clones than healthy controls did. Fewer deletions and N-nucleotide insertions were reportedly seen in common variable immunodeficiency TCR beta sequences.

This clone was seen repeatedly, ten times or more. Its antigen is not identified. Sequencing ends 3 residues short of the CDR3 end; the germline J gene provides the rest. Germline CDR1 and CDR2: KGHSH and LQKENI. V was trimmed by 3 bases and J by 6 bases, leaving 18 bases between them. The CDR3 sequence is 15 residues long. Assay: immunoSEQ multiplex PCR; the TCRdb copy retains only in-frame clones and omits some. This sample comprises about 31,000 clones, none seen once only. The CVID group had roughly 16 females and 25 to 35 males, mean age around 42. For at least one year, all CVID subjects received replacement immunoglobulin.

The TCR was taken from a human donor with common variable immunodeficiency. The chain links TRBV18 to TRBJ2-7, with D perhaps TRBD1 (5 bases). The sample consisted of peripheral blood mononuclear cells. Incomplete CDR3 DNA: TGTGCCAGCTCACCGGGTCTGGCAGGGTTGAGCGAG. Protein: CASSPGLAGLSE. The CDR3 as a whole reads CASSPGLAGLSEQYF. The entire variable domain, with the rest obtained from reference TRBV18 and TRBJ2-7, is as follows: NAGVMQNPRHLVRRRGQEARLRCSPMKGHSHVYWYRQLPEEGLKFMVYLQKENIIDESGMPKERFSAEFPKEGPSILRIQQVVRGDSAAYFCASSPGLAGLSEQYFGPGTRLTVT.